One sample yielded the 9 T cell receptor beta chains listed below, sequenced in a study of control samples from healthy donors and cancer patients. The method was immunoSEQ multiplex PCR; TCRdb's version includes in-frame clones alone and lacks a portion of them. This table has fewer than 200,000 clones, 94% appearing once. Sequencing was performed on PBMCs. These receptors were collected from a man in his sixties with colorectal cancer.

This chain uses TRBV5-1 with TRBJ1-2, with D perhaps matching TRBD1 (5 bases). V lost 4 bases, J lost 0 bases, and 13 bases lay in between. The CDR3 is 15 amino acids. Germline V gene data show CDR1 as SGHRS and CDR2 as YFSETQ. For the CDR3, the DNA is TGCGCCAGCAGCACACCGGGGCCTCCTAACTATGGCTACACCTTC. This sequence encodes CASSTPGPPNYGYTF.

CDR3 bases: TGTGCCAGTAGTAAAAGAGCGGGGGTGGAGACTAGCACAGATACGCAGTATTTT. Translation: CASSKRAGVETSTDTQYF. The chain recombines TRBV19 with TRBJ2-3; 8 bases fit TRBD2. The trim removed 4 bases at V and 0 bases at J, leaving 12 bases unmatched. The germline V gene has CDR1 LNHDA and CDR2 SQIVND (reference sequence). The CDR3 has 18 amino acids.

The chain has TRBV7-2 and TRBJ1-1, with a tentative D call TRBD1 (5 bases). The CDR3 has 12 residues. Germline values: CDR1 SGHTA, CDR2 FQGNSA. V was trimmed by 5 bases and J by 10 bases, leaving 14 bases between them. As DNA, the CDR3 is TGTGCCAGCAGCGAATCCGGGACGAGAGCTTTCTTT. Translating gives CASSESGTRAFF.

A remark on this clone: This CDR3 is also generated by other DNA sequences in the sample. The chain uses TRBV6-5 and TRBJ2-1, with 8 bases matching TRBD2. The CDR3 has 16 amino acids. The V gene end was trimmed by 0 bases and the J gene end by 4 bases; junction bases not matched to a gene: 5. The germline V gene has CDR1 MNHEY and CDR2 SVGAGI. CDR3 sequence (DNA): TGTGCCAGCAGTTACTCGGCGGGAGGATTATACAATGAGCAGTTCTTC. Translated, it gives CASSYSAGGLYNEQFF.

The chain joins TRBV30 to TRBJ2-7; D might be TRBD2 (5 bases). This CDR3 has 13 residues. The V end was cut by 0 bases, the J end by 7 bases, with 13 bases between. In germline, CDR1 is GTSNPN, CDR2 SVGIG (reference sequence). The CDR3 DNA reads TGTGCCTGGAGTGTATCGGGGAACCAAGAGCAGTACTTC. Amino acids: CAWSVSGNQEQYF.

The rearrangement joins TRBV21-1 to TRBJ1-1. TRBV21-1 is described as a pseudogene. The CDR3 spans 21 residues. CDR3 sequence (DNA): TGTGCCAGCAGCAAAGCGGCAAAGCAATGTTATTTCCCTTACATGAACACTGAAGCTTTCTTT. Translation: CASSKAAKQCYFPYMNTEAFF.

The CDR3 DNA follows: TGTGCCAGCAGTTCCCCGGGGGGCTATGGCTACACCTTC. Amino acid sequence: CASSSPGGYGYTF. This chain joins TRBV12-3 or TRBV12-4 and TRBJ1-2, with D possibly TRBD1 on 5 matching bases. CDR3 length: 13 residues. The V and J ends lost 4 bases and 4 bases respectively, with 10 bases between them.

CDR3 loop: CASSQEWGLYFEQYF. The CDR3 coding sequence is TGTGCCAGCAGCCAAGAATGGGGGCTCTACTTCGAGCAGTACTTC. The rearrangement uses TRBV14 and TRBJ2-7; TRBD1 might be the D (6 bases). CDR3 size: 15 residues. From germline, CDR1 is SGHDN and CDR2 FVKESK. The germline V and J ends were trimmed by 0 bases and 6 bases, with 15 bases remaining between them. The whole variable domain, filled in from reference TRBV14 and TRBJ2-7, reads EAGVTQFPSHSVIEKGQTVTLRCDPISGHDNLYWYRRVMGKEIKFLLHFVKESKQDESGMPNNRFLAERTGGTYSTLKVQPAELEDSGVYFCASSQEWGLYFEQYFGPGTRLTVT.

The V call is TRBV16, the J call TRBJ2-1, with 7 bases fitting TRBD1. CDR1 and CDR2 (germline): KGHSY, FQNENV. The CDR3 totals 13 residues. Trimming cost V 5 bases and J 7 bases; bases outside gene matches: 5. The CDR3 DNA is TGTGCCAGCAGCTTCGACAGGGTGAATGAGCAGTTCTTC. Translated: CASSFDRVNEQFF.